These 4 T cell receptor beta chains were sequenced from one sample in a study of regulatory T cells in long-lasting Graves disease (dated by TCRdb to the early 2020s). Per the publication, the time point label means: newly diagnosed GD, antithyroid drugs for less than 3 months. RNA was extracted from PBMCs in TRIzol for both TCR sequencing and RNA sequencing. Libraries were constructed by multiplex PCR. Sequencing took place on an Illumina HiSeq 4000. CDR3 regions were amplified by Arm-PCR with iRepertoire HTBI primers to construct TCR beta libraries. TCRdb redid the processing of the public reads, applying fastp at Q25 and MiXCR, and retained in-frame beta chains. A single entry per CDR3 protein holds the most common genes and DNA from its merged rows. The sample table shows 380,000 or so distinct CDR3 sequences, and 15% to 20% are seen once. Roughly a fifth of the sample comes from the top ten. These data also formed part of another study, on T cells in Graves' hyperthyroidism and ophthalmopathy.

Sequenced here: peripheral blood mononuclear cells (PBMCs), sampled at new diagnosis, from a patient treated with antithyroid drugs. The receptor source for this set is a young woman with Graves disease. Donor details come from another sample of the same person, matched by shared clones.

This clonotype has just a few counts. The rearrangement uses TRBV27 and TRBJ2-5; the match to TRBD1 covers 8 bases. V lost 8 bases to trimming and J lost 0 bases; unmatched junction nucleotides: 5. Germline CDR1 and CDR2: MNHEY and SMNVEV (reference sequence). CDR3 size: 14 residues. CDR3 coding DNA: TGTGCCAGCGCCCCGGACAGGGACCAAGAGACCCAGTACTTC. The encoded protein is CASAPDRDQETQYF.

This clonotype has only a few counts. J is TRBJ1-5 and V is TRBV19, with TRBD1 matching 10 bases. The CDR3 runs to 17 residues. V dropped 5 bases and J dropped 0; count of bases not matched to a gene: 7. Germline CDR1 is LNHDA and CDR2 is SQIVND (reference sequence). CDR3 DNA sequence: TGTGCCAGTAGTGAGGACAGGGGGTTGTATAGCAATCAGCCCCAGCATTTT. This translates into CASSEDRGLYSNQPQHF.

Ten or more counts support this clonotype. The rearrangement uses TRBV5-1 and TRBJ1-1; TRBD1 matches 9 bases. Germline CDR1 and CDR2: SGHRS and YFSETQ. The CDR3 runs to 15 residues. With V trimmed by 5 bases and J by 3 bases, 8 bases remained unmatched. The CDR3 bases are TGCGCCAGCAGGGAACAGGGGGCTCGAGACACTGAAGCTTTCTTT. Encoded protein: CASREQGARDTEAFF.

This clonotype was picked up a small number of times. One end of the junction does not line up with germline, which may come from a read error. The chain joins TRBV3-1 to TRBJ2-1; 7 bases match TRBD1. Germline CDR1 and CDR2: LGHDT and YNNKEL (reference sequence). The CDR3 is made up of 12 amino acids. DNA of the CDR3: TGTGCCAGCAGCCGGGACAGACGAGGAACCCTCTTC. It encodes CASSRDRRGTLF.